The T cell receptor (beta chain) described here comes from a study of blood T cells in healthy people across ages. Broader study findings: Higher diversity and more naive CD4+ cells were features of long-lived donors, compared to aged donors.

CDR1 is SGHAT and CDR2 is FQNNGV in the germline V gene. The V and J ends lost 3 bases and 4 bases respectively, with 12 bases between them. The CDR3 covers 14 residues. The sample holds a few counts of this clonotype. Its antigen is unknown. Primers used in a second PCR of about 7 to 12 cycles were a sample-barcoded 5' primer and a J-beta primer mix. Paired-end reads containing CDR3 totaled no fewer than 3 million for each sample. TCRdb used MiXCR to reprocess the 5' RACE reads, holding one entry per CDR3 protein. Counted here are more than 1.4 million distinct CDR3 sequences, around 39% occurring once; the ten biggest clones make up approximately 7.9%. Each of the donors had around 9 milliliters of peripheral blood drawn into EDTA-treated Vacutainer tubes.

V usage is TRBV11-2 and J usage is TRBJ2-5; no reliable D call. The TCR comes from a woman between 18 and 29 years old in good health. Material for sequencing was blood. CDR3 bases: TGTGCCAGCAGCTTCCCCGGGTTGGTAGAGACCCAGTACTTC. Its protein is CASSFPGLVETQYF.